Below, 11 T cell receptor beta chains from the same sample are listed, as sequenced in a study of CXCR3-negative and CXCR3-positive naive CD8 T cells. The TRB cDNA libraries were prepared by 5' RACE with UMI labels. TCRdb reprocessed the 5' RACE reads; each CDR3 protein has one entry and no DNA is given. Its table records 48,000 or so distinct CDR3 sequences. Sequenced material: memory CD8+ T cells from blood. These receptors originate from a human donor in good health. Some clones in this sample may be carry-over from other donors' samples.

This chain connects TRBV29-1 to TRBJ2-1. This CDR3 spans 14 amino acids. Germline V CDR1 and CDR2: SQVTM, ANQGSEA. CDR3: CSVDDGSSYNEQFF.

The chain couples TRBV6-2 or TRBV6-3 to TRBJ1-5. CDR1 and CDR2 from the germline V gene are MNHEY and SVGEGT. The CDR3 spans 15 residues. The CDR3 reads CASSYSINANQPQHF.

The gene calls are TRBV10-3 and TRBJ2-3; no DNA is available, so the TRBD2 call from TCRdb remains unchecked. Germline V gene data show CDR1 as ENHRY and CDR2 as SYGVKD. The CDR3 runs 17 residues. CDR3 protein: CATSPPFSGGAEDTQYF.

The V gene is TRBV29-1, the J gene TRBJ2-1; TCRdb's assignment of TRBD1 cannot be checked, as there is no DNA. CDR3 size: 13 residues. Germline lookup yields CDR1 SQVTM and CDR2 ANQGSEA. CDR3 sequence reads: CSVEGTGGREQFF.

V is TRBV4-2 and J is TRBJ2-1; TCRdb proposes TRBD1, but this gene call is untestable without DNA. This CDR3 has 17 residues. Germline V gives CDR1 LGHNA, CDR2 YNFKEQ. The CDR3 protein is CASSQAGAGADYNEQFF.

J is TRBJ2-3 and V is TRBV29-1; absent DNA, TCRdb's TRBD1 call cannot be checked. From germline, CDR1 is SQVTM and CDR2 ANQGSEA. The CDR3 is made up of 13 amino acids. The CDR3 is CSGQPPSTDTQYF.

This chain uses TRBV4-1 with TRBJ1-5; TCRdb's D call of TRBD1 is untestable without DNA. Looked up from germline, CDR1 is MGHRA and CDR2 is YSYEKL. The length of the CDR3 is 12 residues. CDR3 residues: CASGHRGQPQHF.

The chain couples TRBV6-5 to TRBJ1-1; no DNA is available, so the TRBD1 call from TCRdb remains unchecked. The CDR3 consists of 13 residues. Germline-derived CDR1 and CDR2 are MNHEY and SVGAGI. The CDR3 protein is CASRQGGNTEAFF.

CDR3 loop: CASSSTGVNEQFF. The J gene is TRBJ2-1, the V gene TRBV9; there is no DNA to check the TCRdb D call of TRBD1. Germline CDR1 reads SGDLS; CDR2 reads YYNGEE. The CDR3 extends over 13 amino acids.

The chain joins TRBV4-1 to TRBJ2-3. This CDR3 has 14 residues. The V gene's germline CDR1 is MGHRA and CDR2 YSYEKL. The CDR3 is CASSQDQRADTQYF.

The chain combines TRBV28 with TRBJ1-5; lacking DNA, the TRBD1 call made by TCRdb goes unchecked. The CDR3 runs to 15 residues. From germline, CDR1 is MDHEN and CDR2 SYDVKM. The CDR3 region is CASRVDDRVDQPQHF.